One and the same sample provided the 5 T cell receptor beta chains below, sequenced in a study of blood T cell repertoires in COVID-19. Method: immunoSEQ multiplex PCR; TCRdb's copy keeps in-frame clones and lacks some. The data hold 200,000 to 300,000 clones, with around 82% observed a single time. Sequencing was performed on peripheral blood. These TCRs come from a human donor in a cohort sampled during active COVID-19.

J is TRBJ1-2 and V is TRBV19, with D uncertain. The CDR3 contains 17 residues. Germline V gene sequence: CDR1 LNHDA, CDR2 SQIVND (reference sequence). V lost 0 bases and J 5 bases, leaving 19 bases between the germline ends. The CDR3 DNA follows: TGTGCCAGTAGTATAGATTTGAGAGTGCTCCGGGATTATGGCTACACCTTC. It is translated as CASSIDLRVLRDYGYTF. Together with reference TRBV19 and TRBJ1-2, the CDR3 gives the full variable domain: DGGITQSPKYLFRKEGQNVTLSCEQNLNHDAMYWYRQDPGQGLRLIYYSQIVNDFQKGDIAEGYSVSREKKESFPLTVTSAQKNPTAFYLCASSIDLRVLRDYGYTFGSGTRLTVV.

The CDR3: CAISESAAKAFF. The CDR3 DNA sequence: TGTGCCATCAGTGAGTCGGCGGCCAAAGCTTTCTTT. The chain joins TRBV10-3 to TRBJ1-1; the D is unclear. Germline CDR1 is ENHRY and CDR2 is SYGVKD. This CDR3 is 12 amino acids long. Trimming took off 0 bases at V and 9 bases at J, with 8 bases between the two ends.

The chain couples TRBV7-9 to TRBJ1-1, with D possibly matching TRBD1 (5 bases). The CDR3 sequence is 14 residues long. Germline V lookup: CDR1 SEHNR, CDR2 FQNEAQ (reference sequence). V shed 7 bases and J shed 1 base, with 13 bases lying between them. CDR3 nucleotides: TGTGCCAGCACGCCCCTAGGGGAGAACACTGAAGCTTTCTTT. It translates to CASTPLGENTEAFF.

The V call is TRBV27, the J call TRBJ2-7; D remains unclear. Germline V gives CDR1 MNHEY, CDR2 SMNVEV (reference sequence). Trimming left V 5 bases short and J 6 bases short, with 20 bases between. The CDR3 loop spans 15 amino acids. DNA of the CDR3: TGTGCCAGCAGTATCCGACCAGGCAGTGAAGGCGAGCAGTACTTC. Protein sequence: CASSIRPGSEGEQYF.

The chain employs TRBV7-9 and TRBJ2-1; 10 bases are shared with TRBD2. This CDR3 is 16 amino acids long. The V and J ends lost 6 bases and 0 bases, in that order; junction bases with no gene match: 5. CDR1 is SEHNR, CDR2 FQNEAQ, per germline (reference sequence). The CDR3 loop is CASRRTSGNSYNEQFF. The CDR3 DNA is TGTGCCAGCAGACGGACTAGCGGAAACTCCTACAATGAGCAGTTCTTC.